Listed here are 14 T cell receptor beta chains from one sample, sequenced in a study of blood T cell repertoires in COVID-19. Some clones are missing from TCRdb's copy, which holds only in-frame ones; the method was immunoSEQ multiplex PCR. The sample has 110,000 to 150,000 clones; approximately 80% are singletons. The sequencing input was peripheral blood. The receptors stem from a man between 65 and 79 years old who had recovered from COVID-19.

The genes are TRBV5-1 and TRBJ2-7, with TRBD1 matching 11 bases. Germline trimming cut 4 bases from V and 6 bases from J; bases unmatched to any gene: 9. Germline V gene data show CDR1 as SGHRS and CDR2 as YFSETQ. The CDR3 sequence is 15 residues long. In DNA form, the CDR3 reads TGCGCCAGCAGCACTGACCCCGGGACAGGGGGCGAGCAGTACTTC. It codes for CASSTDPGTGGEQYF.

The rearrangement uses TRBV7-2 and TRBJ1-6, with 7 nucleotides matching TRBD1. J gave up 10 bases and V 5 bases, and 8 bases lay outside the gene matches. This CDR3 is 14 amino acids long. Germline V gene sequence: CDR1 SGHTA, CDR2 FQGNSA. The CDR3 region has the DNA TGTGCCAGCAGCGCCAGGGGGTTAAACTCACCCCTCCACTTT. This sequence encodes CASSARGLNSPLHF.

The CDR3 loop reads CASSPAGGLLDGYTF. The CDR3 coding sequence is TGTGCCAGCAGTCCGGCAGGGGGCCTGCTGGATGGCTACACCTTC. The rearrangement links TRBV27 to TRBJ1-2; the match to TRBD1 covers 8 bases. V was clipped by 5 bases and J by 6 bases; unmatched bases: 11. CDR1 MNHEY and CDR2 SMNVEV come from the germline V gene (reference sequence). CDR3 length: 15 amino acids.

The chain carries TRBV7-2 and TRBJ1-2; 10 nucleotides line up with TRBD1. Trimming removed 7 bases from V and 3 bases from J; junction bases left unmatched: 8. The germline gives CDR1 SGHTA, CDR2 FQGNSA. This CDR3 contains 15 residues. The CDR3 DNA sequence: TGTGCCAGCACCGGATTGACAGGGGGCGACTATGGCTACACCTTC. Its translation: CASTGLTGGDYGYTF.

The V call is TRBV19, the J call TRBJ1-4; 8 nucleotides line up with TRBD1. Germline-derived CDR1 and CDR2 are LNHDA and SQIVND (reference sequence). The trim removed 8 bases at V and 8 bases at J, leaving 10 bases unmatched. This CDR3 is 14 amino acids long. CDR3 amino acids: CASFPGGNREKLFF. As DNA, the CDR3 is TGTGCCAGTTTTCCAGGGGGCAATCGAGAAAAACTGTTTTTT.

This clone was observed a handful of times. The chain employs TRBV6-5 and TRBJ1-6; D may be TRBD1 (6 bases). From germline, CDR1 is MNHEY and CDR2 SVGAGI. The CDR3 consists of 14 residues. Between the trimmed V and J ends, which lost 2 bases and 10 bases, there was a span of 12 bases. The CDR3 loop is CASSYGGVQSPLHF. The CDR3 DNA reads TGTGCCAGCAGTTACGGGGGCGTTCAATCACCCCTCCACTTT.

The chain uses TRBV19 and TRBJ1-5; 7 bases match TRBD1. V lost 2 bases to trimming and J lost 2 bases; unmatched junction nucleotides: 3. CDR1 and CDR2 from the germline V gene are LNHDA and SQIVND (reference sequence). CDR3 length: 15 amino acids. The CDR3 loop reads CASSIWTGGNQPQHF. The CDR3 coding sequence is TGTGCCAGTAGTATATGGACAGGTGGCAATCAGCCCCAGCATTTT.

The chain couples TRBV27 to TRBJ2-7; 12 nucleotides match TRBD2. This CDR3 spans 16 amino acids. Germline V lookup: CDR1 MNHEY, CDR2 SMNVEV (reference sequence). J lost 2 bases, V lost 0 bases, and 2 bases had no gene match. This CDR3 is CASSLSLAGGAYEQYF. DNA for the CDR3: TGTGCCAGCAGTTTATCCCTAGCGGGAGGGGCCTACGAGCAGTACTTC.

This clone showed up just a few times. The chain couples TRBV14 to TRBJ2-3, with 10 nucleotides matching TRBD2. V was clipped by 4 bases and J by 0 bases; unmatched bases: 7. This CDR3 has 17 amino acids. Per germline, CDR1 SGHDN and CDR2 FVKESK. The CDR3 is CASSPRQREGSTDTQYF. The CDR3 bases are TGTGCCAGCAGCCCACGGCAGCGGGAGGGTAGCACAGATACGCAGTATTTT. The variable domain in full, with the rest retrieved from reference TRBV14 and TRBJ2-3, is EAGVTQFPSHSVIEKGQTVTLRCDPISGHDNLYWYRRVMGKEIKFLLHFVKESKQDESGMPNNRFLAERTGGTYSTLKVQPAELEDSGVYFCASSPRQREGSTDTQYFGPGTRLTVL.

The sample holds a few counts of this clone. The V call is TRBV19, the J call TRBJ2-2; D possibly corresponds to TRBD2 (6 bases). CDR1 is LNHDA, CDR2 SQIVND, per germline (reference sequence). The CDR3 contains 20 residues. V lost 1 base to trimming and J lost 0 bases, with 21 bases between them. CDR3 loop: CASSIVGLGGVTSNTGELFF. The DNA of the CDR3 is TGTGCCAGTAGTATAGTAGGCCTGGGAGGCGTCACCTCGAACACCGGGGAGCTGTTTTTT.

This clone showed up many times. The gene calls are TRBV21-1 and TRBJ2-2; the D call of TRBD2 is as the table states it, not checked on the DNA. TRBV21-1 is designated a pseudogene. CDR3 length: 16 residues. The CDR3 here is CASSKLIGSGSGELFF. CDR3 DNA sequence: TGTGCCAGCAGCAAATTGATAGGGTCGGGGTCCGGGGAGCTGTTTTTT.

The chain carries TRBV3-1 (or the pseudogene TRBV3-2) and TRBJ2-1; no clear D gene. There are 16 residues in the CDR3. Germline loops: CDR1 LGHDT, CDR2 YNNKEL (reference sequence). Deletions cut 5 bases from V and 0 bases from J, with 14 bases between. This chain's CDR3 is CASSALSRSSYNEQFF. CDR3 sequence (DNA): TGTGCCAGCAGCGCGCTATCCCGGAGCTCCTACAATGAGCAGTTCTTC.

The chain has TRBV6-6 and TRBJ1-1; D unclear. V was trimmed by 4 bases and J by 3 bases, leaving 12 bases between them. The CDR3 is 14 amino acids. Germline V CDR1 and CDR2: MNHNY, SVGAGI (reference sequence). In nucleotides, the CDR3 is TGTGCCAGCAGTTTCGGAGCAACGGACACTGAAGCTTTCTTT. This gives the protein CASSFGATDTEAFF.

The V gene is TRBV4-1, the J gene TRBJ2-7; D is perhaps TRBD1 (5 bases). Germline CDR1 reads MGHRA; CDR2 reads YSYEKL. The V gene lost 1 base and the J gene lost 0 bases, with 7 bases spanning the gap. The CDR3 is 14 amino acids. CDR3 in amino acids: CASSQVQGSYEQYF. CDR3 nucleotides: TGCGCCAGCAGCCAAGTTCAGGGCTCCTACGAGCAGTACTTC.